This entry concerns a single T cell receptor beta chain. Its antigen remains undetermined. The record has no base qualities; no much larger clone is one base away. The sample is drawn from a study of cytomegalovirus exposure and HLA in healthy donors (TCRdb year 2017). In terms of the full investigation: In an earlier analysis of 587 of the donors, 276 Gb of sequence data and 120 million or so unique TCR beta sequences from 150 million to 200 million T cells were reported. Donor age, sex, ethnicity and CMV serostatus were compiled together with the repertoire data. Among the roughly 400 genotyped donors, around 81% belonged to the genetic ancestry cluster associated with self-reported Caucasian donors. Using immunosequencing, the study profiled T cell repertoires from around 670 subjects and related those repertoires to cytomegalovirus serostatus. In addition to the first cohort of 666 subjects, a separate validation cohort of over 90 different subjects was used. Across around 400 genotyped donors of the cohort, an average of approximately 240,000 unique TCR beta nucleotide sequences per donor were sequenced, and roughly 18% of those sequences were non-productive. Every repertoire in the discovery cohort had been generated on one and the same sequencing platform. Class I and class II HLA loci were covered by the typing at four-digit resolution. To predict cytomegalovirus infection status, the study combined high-throughput TCR immunosequencing, statistical association of individual TCRs with disease status, and machine learning. To study patterns of TCR occurrence, a later analysis re-analyzed previously published TCR beta repertoires from more than 550 donors and added high-resolution HLA genotyping. Several DR-DQ haplotypes were handled as single units for association and clustering because linkage in the cohort was strong. An earlier analysis of approximately 500 of the donors applied high-throughput TCR beta sequencing to assess whether each TCR beta V gene segment acted as functional or pseudogenic. The study aimed to test whether cataloging public T cell receptors could reveal signatures of past pathogen exposure. In a later genetic analysis, genome-wide SNP genotypes for about three fifths of the 666 donors were used, and that subset was treated as a discovery cohort. Roughly 300 gigabases of sequencing data and approximately 91 million unique TCR sequences made up an early release that covered nearly 650 HLA-typed donors. Rather than using new phenotypic data, the later analysis identified candidate immune exposures from TCR beta sequences and from how often those sequences occurred across donors. Typing coverage differed by locus: A, B, C, DRB1 and DQB1 were typed in roughly 629-640 donors, DQA1 in about 510, DPA1 in approximately 610, and DPB1 in 400 to 490. Here is what the overall study found, with its caveats: Because HLA typing was unavailable for some donors at each locus, only the typed subset was used in association tests. In a later analysis, 15,000 to 20,000 TCR beta sequences were associated with specific HLA alleles at a false discovery rate of 0.05. According to a later analysis, TCR association rates differed among HLA loci, with DRB1 alleles showing the most associated TCRs and HLA-C alleles showing the fewest. Some IMGT-functional V segments, including TRBV6-2 and TRBV6-3, could not be distinguished by the 87-base-pair reads and were therefore excluded. Several of the top co-occurrence clusters appeared to be linked to parvovirus B19, influenza, CMV and Epstein-Barr virus, according to a later analysis. V-gene and J-gene trimming of TCR beta chains was associated with a missense DCLRE1C variant in a later genetic analysis, and the association was replicated in an independent cohort. A later genetic analysis reported fewer N-insertions in productive TCRs among donors in an Asian-associated ancestry cluster than the roughly 650-donor mean. This cohort had only TCR beta chains sequenced, and the lack of alpha or paired-chain data limited which features could be detected. Because counts were too low, roughly 16 rarely observed V segments, including chromosome 9 orphons, were left out of the earlier analysis of approximately 580 of the donors. According to the authors, the approach could potentially be generalized to other disease states and immunological phenotypes. In the study, around 150 TCR beta chains were listed as associated with cytomegalovirus. A further reported finding was that TCR beta sequences accurately predicted the HLA-A and HLA-B alleles for most subjects in the first cohort. Broadly in line with IMGT annotations, most TCR beta V segments showed up in productive rearrangements about 87% or about 30% of the time in an earlier analysis of under 700 of the donors. In a later analysis, HLA-associated TCR beta chains were found to be more clonally expanded and to have lower generation probabilities than equally common non-associated chains. The presence/absence analyses assumed that sequencing depth was roughly uniform across donors, and that assumption may not be true. While some public TCRs were present in many individuals, most TCR sequences turned up only very rarely across donors. Assigning TCR associations to individual alleles was difficult when HLA alleles, especially DR and DQ, strongly co-occurred. A group of highly shared sequence variants was considered likely to be a technical artifact of the sequencing pipeline. In a later analysis, most CMV-associated TCR beta chains were found to appear HLA-restricted, with HLA associations seemingly driven largely by CMV exposure. The classifier was reported to diagnose cytomegalovirus status with high specificity and sensitivity in both the original cohort and the validation cohort. In vitro tests confirmed that three of the cytomegalovirus-associated TCR beta chains recognize cytomegalovirus antigens. Immune exposure information for the cohort was limited to CMV serostatus. Linkage disequilibrium might explain the correlated functional status among segregating V segments, but an unknown experimental factor could not be excluded.

CDR1 and CDR2 were assigned from the germline V gene as MNHEY and SVGAGI. V was cut back by 0 bases and J by 7 bases, leaving a gap of 13 bases between them. The CDR3 spans 14 residues, from the cysteine through the phenylalanine. Only the CDR3 DNA stays, 42 bases, in frame from base 1. The cohort was made up of 650 to 700 healthy bone marrow donors. At the time of sampling, all cohort members were nominally healthy, though unrecorded immune exposures were likely present. The donor tested CMV seronegative and was one of the 352 seronegative cohort members. Every donor gave a peripheral blood sample, and the peripheral blood mononuclear cells from that sample were used for TCR beta sequencing. The Qiagen DNeasy Blood Extraction Kit was used to extract genomic DNA from the blood cell samples. The library was obtained by the immunoSEQ multiplex PCR assay. A mixture of 60 forward primers for TCR Vbeta segments and 13 reverse primers for TCR Jbeta segments was used in the multiplex PCR. A multiplex PCR assay on genomic DNA amplified the CDR3 region of rearranged TCR beta genes. On the Illumina HiSeq System, the amplified TCR beta libraries were sequenced as 87-base-pair reads. Regarding the original processing steps: In a later analysis, some 80 million unique TCR beta chains were counted across the roughly 670 repertoires, and around 10 million of these chains were shared by at least two donors. A nearest-neighbor algorithm error-corrected the raw reads and collapsed the reads into unique sequences, merging closely related sequences to remove PCR and sequencing errors. Alignment of CDR3 sequences to IMGT reference sequences was used to assign V, D and J gene segments. For a sequence to be retained, at least a six-nucleotide match to both a V gene segment and a J gene segment was required. A rearrangement counted as productive if the CDR3 had no stop codons and remained in frame with V and J, and every other rearrangement counted as non-productive. Following IMGT convention, CDR3 was defined as the stretch from the second conserved V-encoded cysteine up to the conserved J-encoded phenylalanine. In an earlier analysis of approximately 590 of the donors, sequences lacking an unambiguous match to a single V gene segment were excluded. An earlier analysis of over 450 of the donors classified V segments as functional when productive rearrangements were above 56.7% and as segregating when the standard deviation between donors was above 5%. To diagnose cytomegalovirus status from the catalog of TCR beta chain sequences, a statistical classification framework was built. In a later analysis, V and J genes were assigned by comparing TCR nucleotide sequences against IMGT/GENE-DB human TR gene sequences. In a later analysis, CDR3 sequences and most-parsimonious VDJ recombination scenarios were assigned using the TCRdist pipeline. A later analysis defined each TCR beta chain by its CDR3 amino acid sequence plus V-gene family, and excluded reads lacking a unique V-gene family. As a way to deal with suspected cross-contamination and a sequencing artifact, a later analysis dropped roughly 600 nucleotide sequences that were highly shared and had low generation probability. In a later analysis, a clonal expansion index was calculated for each public chain from normalized within-repertoire ranks of inferred template counts. In a later analysis, generation probabilities were computed with a VDJ recombination model fitted to out-of-frame rearrangements, and the resulting probabilities were checked against IGoR. In a later analysis, hypergeometric tests were used to score TCR-TCR, TCR-HLA and TCR-CMV co-occurrence, with a repertoire-size bias correction applied to TCR pairs. In a later analysis, false discovery rates were estimated by permuting HLA or CMV assignments 20 times. In a later analysis, co-occurring TCRs were grouped with DBSCAN, and TCRdist sequence similarity was added when clustering was performed within HLA-allele-positive subsets. Repertoires with fewer than 30,000 or more than 120,000 public chains, plus five repertoires with anomalous nucleotide sharing, were excluded from co-occurrence clustering. In TCRdb, the immuneACCESS table is reduced to in-frame sequences with V and J assigned. These tables do not hold every clone; where another copy was compared, an unresolved V gene accounts for under half, and the others remain unexplained. V and J calls and clone size follow that table, whereas D and trimming were derived from the DNA. Within this sample are about 130,000 clones, with around 83% of them counted one time only. Jointly, the top ten make up 1% to 1.5% of the sample.

Sequencing input: PBMCs. This TCR was recovered from a girl aged 2-10 years in good health and CMV-seronegative. The chain links TRBV6-5 with TRBJ2-7, with TRBD1 as a weak D call on 6 bases. The CDR3 amino acid sequence is: CASSYSDRSGEQYF. The nucleotides read TGTGCCAGCAGTTACTCCGACAGGTCAGGGGAGCAGTACTTC.